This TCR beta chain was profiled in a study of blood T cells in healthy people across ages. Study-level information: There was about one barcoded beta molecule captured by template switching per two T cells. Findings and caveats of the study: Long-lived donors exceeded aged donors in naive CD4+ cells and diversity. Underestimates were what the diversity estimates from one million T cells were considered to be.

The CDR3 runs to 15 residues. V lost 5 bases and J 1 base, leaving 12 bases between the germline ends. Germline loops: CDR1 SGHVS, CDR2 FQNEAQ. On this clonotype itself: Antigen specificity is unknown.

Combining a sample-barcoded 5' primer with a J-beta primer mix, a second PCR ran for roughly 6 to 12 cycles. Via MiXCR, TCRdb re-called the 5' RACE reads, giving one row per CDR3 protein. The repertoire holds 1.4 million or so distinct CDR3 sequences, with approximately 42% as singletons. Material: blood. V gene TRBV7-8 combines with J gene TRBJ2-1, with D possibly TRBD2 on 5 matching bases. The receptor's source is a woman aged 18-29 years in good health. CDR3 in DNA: TGTGCCAGCAGCGATAGCGTTGGGTCCTACAATGAGCAGTTCTTC. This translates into CASSDSVGSYNEQFF.